This paragraph covers one T cell receptor beta chain sequence. The target antigen is unknown. This sample is part of a study of cytomegalovirus exposure and HLA in healthy donors. The study, taken as a whole, reports: A later analysis associated 15,000 to 20,000 TCR beta sequences with HLA alleles at a 0.05 false discovery rate. Analyzed later, association rates of TCRs varied across HLA loci, with DRB1 most and HLA-C fewest.

CDR1 MNHNS and CDR2 SASEGT come from the germline V gene. The trim removed 2 bases at V and 5 bases at J, leaving 4 bases unmatched. This CDR3 contains 14 residues. Use of 60 Vbeta and 13 Jbeta primers characterized the PCR. Only in-frame clones appear in the TCRdb table, and some are missing; sequencing was by immunoSEQ multiplex PCR. Of over 110,000 clones in the sample, around 80% were seen once. The source material was PBMCs. This clonotype originated in a male donor in good health and CMV-seropositive. The chain couples TRBV6-1 to TRBJ1-2; TRBD1 matches at 8 bases. CDR3 sequence reads: CASSEMGTGYGYTF. The CDR3 DNA sequence: TGTGCCAGCAGTGAAATGGGGACAGGTTATGGCTACACCTTC.